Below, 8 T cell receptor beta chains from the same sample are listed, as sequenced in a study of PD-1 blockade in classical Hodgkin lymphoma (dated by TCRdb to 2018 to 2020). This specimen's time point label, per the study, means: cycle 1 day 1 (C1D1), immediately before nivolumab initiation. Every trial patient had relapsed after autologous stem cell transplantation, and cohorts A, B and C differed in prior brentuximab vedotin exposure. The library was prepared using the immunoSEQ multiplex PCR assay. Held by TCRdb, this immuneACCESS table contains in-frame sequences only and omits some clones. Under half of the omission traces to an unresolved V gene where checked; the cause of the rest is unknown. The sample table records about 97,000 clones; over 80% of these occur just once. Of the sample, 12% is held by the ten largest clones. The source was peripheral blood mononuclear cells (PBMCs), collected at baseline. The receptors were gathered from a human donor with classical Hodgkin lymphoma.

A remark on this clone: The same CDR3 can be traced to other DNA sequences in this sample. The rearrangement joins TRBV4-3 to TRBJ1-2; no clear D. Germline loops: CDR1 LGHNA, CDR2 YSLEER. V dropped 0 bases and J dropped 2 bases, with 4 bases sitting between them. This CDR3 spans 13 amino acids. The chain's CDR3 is CASSQDRNYGYTF. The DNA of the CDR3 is TGCGCCAGCAGCCAAGACAGGAACTATGGCTACACCTTC.

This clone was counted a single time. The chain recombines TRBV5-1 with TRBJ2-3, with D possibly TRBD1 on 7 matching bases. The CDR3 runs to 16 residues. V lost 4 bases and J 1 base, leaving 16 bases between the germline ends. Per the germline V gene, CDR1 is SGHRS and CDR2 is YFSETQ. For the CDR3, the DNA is TGCGCCAGCAGCCCCCAGGGGGGAAGACGCACAGATACGCAGTATTTT. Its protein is CASSPQGGRRTDTQYF.

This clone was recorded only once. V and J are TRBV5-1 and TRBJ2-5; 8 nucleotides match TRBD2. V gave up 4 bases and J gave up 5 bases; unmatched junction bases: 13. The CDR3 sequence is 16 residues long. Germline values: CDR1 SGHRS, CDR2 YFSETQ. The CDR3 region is CASSPGGAGVYETQYF. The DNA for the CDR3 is TGCGCCAGCAGCCCCGGGGGGGCGGGAGTTTATGAGACCCAGTACTTC.

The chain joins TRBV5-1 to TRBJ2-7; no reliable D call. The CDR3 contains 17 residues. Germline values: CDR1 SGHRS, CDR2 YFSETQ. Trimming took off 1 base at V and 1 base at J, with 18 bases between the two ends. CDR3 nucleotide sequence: TGCGCCAGCAGCTTGTATCAAGGGCCGAGTAATTCCTACGAGCAGTACTTC. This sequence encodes CASSLYQGPSNSYEQYF.

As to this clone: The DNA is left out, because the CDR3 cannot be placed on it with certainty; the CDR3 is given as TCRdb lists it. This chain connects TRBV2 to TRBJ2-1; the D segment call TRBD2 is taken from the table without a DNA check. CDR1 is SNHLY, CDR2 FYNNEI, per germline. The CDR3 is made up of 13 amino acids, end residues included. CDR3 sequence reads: CASSEGVPVEQFF.

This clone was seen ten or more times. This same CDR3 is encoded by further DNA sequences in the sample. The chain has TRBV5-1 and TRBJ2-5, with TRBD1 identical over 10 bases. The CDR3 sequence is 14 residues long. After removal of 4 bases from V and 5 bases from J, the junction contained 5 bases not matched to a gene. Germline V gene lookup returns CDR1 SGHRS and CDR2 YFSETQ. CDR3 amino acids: CASSPGTGVETQYF. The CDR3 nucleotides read TGCGCCAGCAGCCCCGGGACAGGGGTGGAGACCCAGTACTTC.

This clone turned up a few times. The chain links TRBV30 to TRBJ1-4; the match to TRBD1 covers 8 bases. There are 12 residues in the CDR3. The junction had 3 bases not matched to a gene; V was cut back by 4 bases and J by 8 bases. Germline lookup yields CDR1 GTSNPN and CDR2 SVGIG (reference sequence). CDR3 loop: CAWTGQGEKLFF. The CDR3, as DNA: TGTGCCTGGACCGGACAGGGAGAAAAACTGTTTTTT.

The CDR3 coding sequence is TGTGCCAGCAGCCCGACGGGGACAGGAGGCTCCTACGAGCAGTACTTC. Its protein is CASSPTGTGGSYEQYF. The J gene is TRBJ2-7, the V gene TRBV7-9, with TRBD1 identical over 8 bases. This CDR3 has 16 residues. Germline CDR1 is SEHNR and CDR2 is FQNEAQ (reference sequence). V was clipped by 5 bases and J by 0 bases; unmatched bases: 9.